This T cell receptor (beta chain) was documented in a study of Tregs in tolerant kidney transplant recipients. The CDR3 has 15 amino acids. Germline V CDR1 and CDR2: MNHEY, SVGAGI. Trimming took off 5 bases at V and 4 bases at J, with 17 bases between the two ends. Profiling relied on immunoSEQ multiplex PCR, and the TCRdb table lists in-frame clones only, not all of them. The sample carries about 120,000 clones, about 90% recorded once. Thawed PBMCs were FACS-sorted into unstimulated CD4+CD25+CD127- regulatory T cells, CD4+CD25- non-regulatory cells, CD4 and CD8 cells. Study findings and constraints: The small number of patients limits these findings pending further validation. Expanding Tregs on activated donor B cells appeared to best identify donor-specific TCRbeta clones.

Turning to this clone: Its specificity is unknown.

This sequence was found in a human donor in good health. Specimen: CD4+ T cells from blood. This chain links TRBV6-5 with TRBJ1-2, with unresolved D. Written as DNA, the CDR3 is TGTGCCAGCAGTCCTCGGGTAGGGAATACCTATGGCTACACCTTC. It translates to CASSPRVGNTYGYTF.